Below are 17 T cell receptor beta chains sequenced from a single sample in a study of CD8+ T cells in alopecia areata. It was cDNA, reverse transcribed from extracted RNA, that served as the sequencing template. The method was immunoSEQ multiplex PCR; TCRdb's version includes in-frame clones alone and lacks a portion of them. The sample has about 180,000 clones, 51% seen once. Treatment reported: oral pan-JAK inhibitor, 5-10 mg twice daily. The sequences come from CD8+ T cells sorted from blood, collected at approximately week 51, from a patient treated with tofacitinib. Receptor source: a human donor with alopecia areata.

This clone was observed a handful of times. The rearrangement joins TRBV7-9 to TRBJ1-2; D is possibly TRBD1 (5 bases). Germline V gives CDR1 SEHNR, CDR2 FQNEAQ (reference sequence). Trimming took off 4 bases at V and 4 bases at J, with 16 bases between the two ends. There are 15 residues in the CDR3. The CDR3 spells CASSSELTVRYGYTF. CDR3 DNA sequence: TGTGCCAGCAGCTCAGAATTGACAGTCCGCTATGGCTACACCTTC.

J is TRBJ2-7 and V is TRBV15, with 7 bases lining up with TRBD2. The junction had 6 bases not matched to a gene; V was cut back by 4 bases and J by 6 bases. Germline CDR1 LNHNV, CDR2 YYDKDF (reference sequence). CDR3 length: 13 amino acids. The CDR3 nucleotides are TGTGCCACCAGCAACCCTGGGGGGGGCGAGCAGTACTTC. Its protein is CATSNPGGGEQYF.

This clone was found a few times. This chain uses TRBV19 with TRBJ2-7; 7 positions agree with TRBD2. This CDR3 contains 14 residues. The germline V gene has CDR1 LNHDA and CDR2 SQIVND (reference sequence). Trimming cost V 3 bases and J 0 bases; bases outside gene matches: 2. The CDR3 DNA reads TGTGCCAGTAGTATGGGCGGGGGCTCCTACGAGCAGTACTTC. Its translation: CASSMGGGSYEQYF.

This chain connects TRBV11-2 to TRBJ2-5; D is ambiguous. The end of the DNA fits TRBJ2-7 better, so the J call may be wrong. The CDR3 is made up of 15 amino acids. Germline V gives CDR1 SGHAT, CDR2 FQNNGV. The CDR3 spells CASSLDPSVTYEQYF. As DNA, the CDR3 is TGTGCCAGCAGCTTAGATCCATCAGTCACCTACGAGCAGTACTTC.

V gene TRBV9 combines with J gene TRBJ1-5; no definite D call. Germline lookup yields CDR1 SGDLS and CDR2 YYNGEE. The V end lost 0 bases, the J end lost 5 bases, and 9 bases lay between the germline ends. This CDR3 comprises 14 residues. CDR3 protein: CASSVAGGDQPQHF. The CDR3 DNA reads TGTGCCAGCAGCGTAGCGGGTGGGGATCAGCCCCAGCATTTT.

This clone showed up just a few times. The V gene is TRBV13, the J gene TRBJ2-5; TRBD1 matches 11 bases. Trimming removed 4 bases from V and 5 bases from J; junction bases left unmatched: 3. Germline CDR1 PRHDT, CDR2 FYEKMQ (reference sequence). This CDR3 has 14 amino acids. Here the CDR3 reads CASSSDRGPETQYF. The CDR3 region has the DNA TGTGCCAGCAGCTCGGACAGGGGGCCGGAGACCCAGTACTTC.

The CDR3 here is CASSSTLTYEQYF. The CDR3, as DNA: TGTGCCAGCAGCTCCACACTTACCTACGAGCAGTACTTC. The gene calls are TRBV5-6 and TRBJ2-7, with D hard to call. In germline, CDR1 is SGHDT, CDR2 YYEEEE. The CDR3 runs to 13 residues. Trimming removed 3 bases at V and 2 bases at J, with 9 bases between.

This clone was seen a few times. The CDR3 bases are TGCGCCAGCAGCTTGTCCGAGTCAACAGGAGGCTACACCTTC. It specifies CASSLSESTGGYTF. The chain couples TRBV5-1 to TRBJ1-2, with D perhaps TRBD1 (5 bases). Germline V gene data show CDR1 as SGHRS and CDR2 as YFSETQ. The V and J ends lost 1 base and 8 bases respectively, with 15 bases between them. The CDR3 sequence is 14 residues long.

This chain joins TRBV7-2 and TRBJ2-1; D possibly corresponds to TRBD2 (6 bases). This CDR3 is built from 15 residues. V lost 1 base to trimming and J lost 2 bases, with 9 bases between them. CDR1 SGHTA and CDR2 FQGNSA come from the germline V gene. The CDR3 loop is CASSLVTGAYNEQFF. CDR3 sequence (DNA): TGTGCCAGCAGCTTAGTTACGGGGGCCTACAATGAGCAGTTCTTC.

The CDR3 spells CASSLDGRPQFF. DNA for the CDR3: TGTGCCAGCAGCCTTGACGGACGTCCACAGTTCTTC. V is TRBV7-9 and J is TRBJ2-1; D unclear. Germline values: CDR1 SEHNR, CDR2 FQNEAQ (reference sequence). Trimming cost V 5 bases and J 13 bases, with 15 bases left between them. This CDR3 is built from 12 residues. Variable domain in full (rest from reference TRBV7-9 and TRBJ2-1): DTGVSQNPRHKITKRGQNVTFRCDPISEHNRLYWYRQTLGQGPEFLTYFQNEAQLEKSRLLSDRFSAERPKGSFSTLEIQRTEQGDSAMYLCASSLDGRPQFFGPGTRLTVL.

About this clone itself: A read error is the likely source, as a far larger clone sits one nucleotide away. V usage is TRBV27 and J usage is TRBJ2-5; 12 bases are shared with TRBD2. There are 15 residues in the CDR3. CDR1 and CDR2 (germline): MNHEY, SMNVEV (reference sequence). The V gene end was trimmed by 4 bases and the J gene end by 5 bases; junction bases not matched to a gene: 5. The CDR3, as DNA: TGTGCCAGCAGTTACTCTAGCGGGGGGGCCGAGACCCAGTACTTC. Translated: CASSYSSGGAETQYF.

The genes are TRBV29-1 and TRBJ2-6; D not certain. Trimming cost V 6 bases and J 3 bases, with 6 bases left between them. This CDR3 comprises 12 residues. Germline V gives CDR1 SQVTM, CDR2 ANQGSEA. CDR3 in amino acids: CSVQDGANVLTF. CDR3 in DNA: TGCAGCGTGCAGGATGGGGCCAACGTCCTGACTTTC.

This clone is a singleton in its sample. This rearrangement joins TRBV5-1 to TRBJ2-1; 15 nucleotides align to TRBD2. The V and J ends lost 2 bases and 7 bases, in that order; junction bases with no gene match: 7. Germline CDR1 SGHRS, CDR2 YFSETQ. CDR3 length equals 17 residues. The CDR3 spells CASSFWGLAGGSNEQFF. Written as DNA, the CDR3 is TGCGCCAGCAGCTTTTGGGGACTAGCGGGGGGAAGTAATGAGCAGTTCTTC.

The chain employs TRBV29-1 and TRBJ2-7; 7 bases are a match to TRBD1. Trimming at V came to 1 base and at J to 7 bases, leaving 4 bases not matched to a gene. CDR3 size: 12 residues. CDR1 SQVTM and CDR2 ANQGSEA come from the germline V gene. The CDR3, as DNA: TGCAGCGTTGAAGTGACAGGGAAAGAGCAGTACTTC. It yields the protein CSVEVTGKEQYF.

This chain uses TRBV15 with TRBJ2-5, with 9 bases lining up with TRBD2. Germline-derived CDR1 and CDR2 are LNHNV and YYDKDF (reference sequence). V dropped 5 bases and J dropped 2; count of bases not matched to a gene: 9. The CDR3 totals 16 residues. The CDR3: CATSLRLAVSQETQYF. The DNA of the CDR3 is TGTGCCACCAGCCTACGACTAGCGGTATCTCAAGAGACCCAGTACTTC.

This chain joins TRBV29-1 and TRBJ2-3, with a possible D match to TRBD2 (7 bases). This CDR3 comprises 14 residues. Trimming shortened V by 6 bases and J by 3 bases, and 16 bases separated the two germline ends. CDR1 SQVTM and CDR2 ANQGSEA come from the germline V gene. CDR3 in DNA: TGCAGCGTCGCCGGGGGGCCTAGTACAGATACGCAGTATTTT. Translating gives CSVAGGPSTDTQYF.

The chain couples TRBV5-1 to TRBJ2-3; TRBD1 aligns across 7 bases. Germline V gene lookup returns CDR1 SGHRS and CDR2 YFSETQ. Trimming removed 7 bases from V and 4 bases from J; junction bases left unmatched: 9. The CDR3 covers 14 residues. This CDR3 reads CASGQRGRADTQYF. Written as DNA, the CDR3 is TGCGCCAGCGGACAAAGGGGGCGCGCAGATACGCAGTATTTT.